One and the same sample provided the 21 T cell receptor beta chains below, sequenced in a study of blood T cell repertoires in COVID-19. Generated by immunoSEQ multiplex PCR, the TCRdb table keeps only in-frame clones and is missing some. The repertoire consists of 250,000 to 300,000 clones, with approximately 86% occurring once and the leading ten covering around 14%. Material for sequencing was peripheral blood. These TCRs come from an older woman with COVID-19, enrolled during active disease.

This clone has just a few counts. The chain uses TRBV6-5 and TRBJ2-7; D is perhaps TRBD1 (6 bases). The CDR3 extends over 14 amino acids. Germline V gene data show CDR1 as MNHEY and CDR2 as SVGAGI. V lost 4 bases and J 2 bases, leaving 12 bases between the germline ends. CDR3 protein: CASSSLGHPYEQYF. CDR3 DNA sequence: TGTGCCAGCAGTTCCTTGGGACACCCCTACGAGCAGTACTTC.

About this clone itself: Other DNA sequences within the sample encode an identical CDR3. The J gene is TRBJ1-4, the V gene TRBV5-1, with 9 bases fitting TRBD1. The V segment lost 2 bases and the J segment 5 bases; nucleotides outside the gene matches: 4. The germline V gene has CDR1 SGHRS and CDR2 YFSETQ. This CDR3 has 15 residues. The CDR3 region is CASSLTGGANEKLFF. CDR3 bases: TGCGCCAGCAGCTTAACAGGGGGCGCGAATGAAAAACTGTTTTTT.

The V call is TRBV19, the J call TRBJ2-3; 10 bases map to TRBD1. V shed 6 bases, J shed 1 base, and the junction held 4 bases outside the gene matches. The germline gives CDR1 LNHDA, CDR2 SQIVND (reference sequence). The CDR3 loop spans 15 amino acids. The CDR3 spells CASRSGTGGTDTQYF. The CDR3 DNA reads as TGTGCCAGTAGGTCCGGGACAGGGGGCACAGATACGCAGTATTTT.

This chain uses TRBV29-1 with TRBJ2-7, with 10 positions matching TRBD2. The trim removed 5 bases at V and 5 bases at J, leaving 12 bases unmatched. The germline V gene encodes CDR1 SQVTM and CDR2 ANQGSEA. This CDR3 has 15 amino acids. The CDR3 region has the DNA TGCAGCGTTCCATCCCTAGCGGGGGCCCATCACGAGCAGTACTTC. Amino acids: CSVPSLAGAHHEQYF.

In its sample, this clone was seen many times. V usage is TRBV7-3 and J usage is TRBJ2-3; D call uncertain. V dropped 2 bases and J dropped 2 bases, with 8 bases sitting between them. The CDR3 sequence is 14 residues long. Germline CDR1 and CDR2: SGHTA and FQGTGA. The CDR3 nucleotides read TGTGCCAGCAGCTTATTCGCAGTCACAGATACGCAGTATTTT. It is translated as CASSLFAVTDTQYF.

The V call is TRBV5-1, the J call TRBJ2-1; 10 nucleotides line up with TRBD2. V trimming: 0 bases; J trimming: 5 bases; junction bases outside the gene matches: 2. The CDR3 is 15 residues long. Germline values: CDR1 SGHRS, CDR2 YFSETQ. CDR3 in DNA: TGCGCCAGCAGCTTGGTTAGCGGGGGGAACAATGAGCAGTTCTTC. Translating it yields CASSLVSGGNNEQFF.

This rearrangement joins TRBV6-5 to TRBJ1-3, with unresolved D. The V end was cut by 6 bases, the J end by 0 bases, with 12 bases between. The CDR3 is made up of 15 amino acids. The germline V gene encodes CDR1 MNHEY and CDR2 SVGAGI. The CDR3 reads CASSNGLFSGNTIYF. The DNA for the CDR3 is TGTGCCAGCAGCAACGGACTGTTCTCTGGAAACACCATATATTTT.

This chain connects TRBV28 to TRBJ1-2; 9 positions agree with TRBD1. Per germline, CDR1 MDHEN and CDR2 SYDVKM. The CDR3 is 13 amino acids. The CDR3, as DNA: TGTGTTATTACAGGGGGCATTGGCTATGGCTACACCTTC. Translation gives CVITGGIGYGYTF.

This clone was observed once. V gene TRBV2 combines with J gene TRBJ2-5; D gene unclear. V dropped 7 bases and J dropped 5 bases, with 14 bases sitting between them. Germline V gene data show CDR1 as SNHLY and CDR2 as FYNNEI. This CDR3 region has 13 residues. For the CDR3, the DNA is TGTGCCAGCAATGGAGTCTTAACGGAGACCCAGTACTTC. Amino acid sequence: CASNGVLTETQYF.

The V and J genes are TRBV7-9 and TRBJ2-7; D perhaps matches TRBD2 (5 bases). The CDR3 runs 14 residues. CDR1 SEHNR and CDR2 FQNEAQ come from the germline V gene (reference sequence). V lost 0 bases to trimming and J lost 4 bases, with 10 bases between them. Here the CDR3 reads CASSLAFEGYEQYF. Here the CDR3 DNA reads TGTGCCAGCAGCTTAGCGTTCGAGGGTTACGAGCAGTACTTC.

The rearrangement links TRBV9 to TRBJ2-1, with TRBD1 matching 7 bases. Germline CDR1 is SGDLS and CDR2 is YYNGEE. J was trimmed by 2 bases and V by 0 bases; bases with no gene match: 5. The CDR3 consists of 16 residues. CDR3 residues: CASSVERGTAYNEQFF. Written as DNA, the CDR3 is TGTGCCAGCAGCGTAGAGAGGGGGACAGCCTACAATGAGCAGTTCTTC. Full variable domain (remainder filled in from reference TRBV9 and TRBJ2-1): DSGVTQTPKHLITATGQRVTLRCSPRSGDLSVYWYQQSLDQGLQFLIQYYNGEERAKGNILERFSAQQFPDLHSELNLSSLELGDSALYFCASSVERGTAYNEQFFGPGTRLTVL.

The rearrangement links TRBV5-1 to TRBJ1-1; D not certain. Germline V gene data show CDR1 as SGHRS and CDR2 as YFSETQ. CDR3 length: 13 residues. V lost 2 bases, J lost 0 bases, and 5 bases lay in between. Here the CDR3 reads CASSFNVNTEAFF. DNA of the CDR3: TGCGCCAGCAGCTTCAATGTGAACACTGAAGCTTTCTTT.

The J gene is TRBJ2-5, the V gene TRBV15; possibly TRBD1 for D (5 bases). Trimming removed 1 base from V and 5 bases from J, with 5 bases in between. The germline CDR1 and CDR2 sequences are LNHNV and YYDKDF (reference sequence). CDR3 size: 12 residues. The CDR3 sequence: CATSRAGETQYF. CDR3 DNA sequence: TGTGCCACCAGCAGAGCAGGGGAGACCCAGTACTTC.

This chain connects TRBV28 to TRBJ2-7, with 7 positions matching TRBD2. The V gene's germline CDR1 is MDHEN and CDR2 SYDVKM. Losses at the gene ends were 7 bases for V and 0 bases for J; bases not matched to a gene: 15. CDR3 length: 17 amino acids. CDR3 in amino acids: CASTPISTTSISYEQYF. In nucleotides, the CDR3 is TGTGCCAGCACCCCCATCTCGACGACTAGCATCTCCTACGAGCAGTACTTC.

The chain has TRBV19 and TRBJ1-3, with 12 bases fitting TRBD1. With 8 bases clipped from V and 2 bases from J, the junction kept 13 bases outside the gene matches. This CDR3 has 18 amino acids. Germline V gene sequence: CDR1 LNHDA, CDR2 SQIVND (reference sequence). The CDR3 DNA is TGTGCCAGTGGAAGGGTAATACGGGACAGGGGGCCTGGAAACACCATATATTTT. It is translated as CASGRVIRDRGPGNTIYF.

The chain uses TRBV19 and TRBJ1-4, with D perhaps TRBD1 (5 bases). Between the trimmed V and J ends, which lost 3 bases and 10 bases, there was a span of 21 bases. The CDR3 is 16 amino acids. Germline values: CDR1 LNHDA, CDR2 SQIVND (reference sequence). The CDR3: CASSIKPDSATGKLFF. DNA for the CDR3: TGTGCCAGTAGTATCAAGCCAGACAGTGCTACGGGAAAACTGTTTTTT.

The V gene is TRBV27, the J gene TRBJ2-7; 10 nucleotides match TRBD1. The germline CDR1 and CDR2 sequences are MNHEY and SMNVEV (reference sequence). V shed 5 bases, J shed 2 bases, and the junction held 3 bases outside the gene matches. The CDR3 is 14 amino acids. In DNA form, the CDR3 reads TGTGCCAGCAGTGTGGACAGGGGGGCCTACGAGCAGTACTTC. Translation gives CASSVDRGAYEQYF.

The chain has TRBV18 and TRBJ1-3, with D unclear. Looked up from germline, CDR1 is KGHSH and CDR2 is LQKENI. V lost 8 bases to trimming and J lost 8 bases, with 16 bases between them. This CDR3 has 13 amino acids. CDR3 sequence: CASLKTYGDTIYF. In DNA, the CDR3 is TGTGCCAGCCTAAAGACCTACGGGGACACCATATATTTT.

The chain has TRBV11-2 and TRBJ2-7; D not resolved. The length of the CDR3 is 14 residues. V was trimmed by 6 bases and J by 2 bases, leaving 14 bases between them. CDR1 and CDR2 from the germline V gene are SGHAT and FQNNGV. CDR3 residues: CASRPPGRTYEQYF. The CDR3 DNA reads TGTGCCAGCAGACCTCCGGGTCGAACCTACGAGCAGTACTTC. The complete variable domain, with remaining parts taken from reference TRBV11-2 and TRBJ2-7, reads EAGVAQSPRYKIIEKRQSVAFWCNPISGHATLYWYQQILGQGPKLLIQFQNNGVVDDSQLPKDRFSAERLKGVDSTLKIQPAKLEDSAVYLCASRPPGRTYEQYFGPGTRLTVT.

The chain couples TRBV28 to TRBJ2-3, with a tentative D call TRBD1 (5 bases). V dropped 3 bases and J dropped 1 base, with 8 bases sitting between them. This CDR3 has 14 amino acids. The V gene's germline CDR1 is MDHEN and CDR2 SYDVKM. CDR3 sequence reads: CASSFGAGTDTQYF. The CDR3 region has the DNA TGTGCCAGCAGTTTTGGGGCTGGCACAGATACGCAGTATTTT.

The rearrangement links TRBV19 to TRBJ1-4, with TRBD1 matching over 10 bases. Germline CDR1 and CDR2: LNHDA and SQIVND (reference sequence). The CDR3 consists of 15 residues. Trimming removed 7 bases from V and 8 bases from J; junction bases left unmatched: 10. The CDR3, as DNA: TGTGCCAGTACAAGAAGGGGACAGGGGAACGAAAAACTGTTTTTT. Translation: CASTRRGQGNEKLFF.